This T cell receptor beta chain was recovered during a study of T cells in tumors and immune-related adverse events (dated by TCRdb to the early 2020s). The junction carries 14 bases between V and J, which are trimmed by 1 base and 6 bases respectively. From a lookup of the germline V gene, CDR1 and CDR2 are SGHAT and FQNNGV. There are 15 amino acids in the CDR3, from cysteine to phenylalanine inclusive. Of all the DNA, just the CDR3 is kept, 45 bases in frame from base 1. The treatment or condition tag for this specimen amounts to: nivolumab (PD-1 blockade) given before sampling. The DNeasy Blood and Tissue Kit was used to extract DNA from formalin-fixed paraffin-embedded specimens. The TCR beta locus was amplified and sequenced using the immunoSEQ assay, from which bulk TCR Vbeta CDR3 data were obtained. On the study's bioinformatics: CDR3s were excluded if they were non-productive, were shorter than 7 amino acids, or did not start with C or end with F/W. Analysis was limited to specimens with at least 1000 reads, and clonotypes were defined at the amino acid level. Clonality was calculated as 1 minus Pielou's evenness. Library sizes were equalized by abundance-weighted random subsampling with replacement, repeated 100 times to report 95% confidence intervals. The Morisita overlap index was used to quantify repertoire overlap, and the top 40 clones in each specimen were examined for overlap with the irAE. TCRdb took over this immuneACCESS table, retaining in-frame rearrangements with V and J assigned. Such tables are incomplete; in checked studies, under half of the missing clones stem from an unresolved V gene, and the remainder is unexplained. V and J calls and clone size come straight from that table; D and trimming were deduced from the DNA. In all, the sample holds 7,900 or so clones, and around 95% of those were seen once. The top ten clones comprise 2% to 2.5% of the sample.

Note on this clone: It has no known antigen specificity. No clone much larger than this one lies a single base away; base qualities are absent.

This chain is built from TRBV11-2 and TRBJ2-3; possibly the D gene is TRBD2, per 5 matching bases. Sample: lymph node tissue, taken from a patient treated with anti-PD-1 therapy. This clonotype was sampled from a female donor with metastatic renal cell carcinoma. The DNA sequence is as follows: TGTGCCAGCAGCTTAGGGGCTAGAGGGTCCGATACGCAGTATTTT. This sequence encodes CASSLGARGSDTQYF.